The text below deals with one T cell receptor beta chain. Cohorts were determined from participant-reported clinical history. Cohort 3 recovered donors had two negative PCRs, clearance, or symptom resolution. This specimen comes from a study of blood T cell repertoires in COVID-19. For the study at large: Acute and convalescent COVID-19 specimens originated in the United States, Italy and Spain. Sample material is recorded as cDNA or gDNA derived from T cells, B-cell-depleted T cells, or PBMCs.

V shed 6 bases and J 0 bases; nucleotides not matched to a gene: 3. The CDR3 contains 15 residues. Germline CDR1 and CDR2: SGHNT and YENEEA. The repertoire was sequenced with immunoSEQ multiplex PCR; TCRdb's copy has only in-frame clones and lacks some. The table lists about 480,000 clones, approximately 87% of them singletons. The gene calls are TRBV11-3 and TRBJ2-5; 11 bases fit TRBD2. The sequenced sample was PBMCs or T cells enriched from blood (not recorded which). The TCR originated in a woman in her thirties or forties who had recovered from COVID-19. The CDR3, as DNA: TGTGCCAGCAGGGCTAGCGGGAGGAACCAAGAGACCCAGTACTTC. Translating gives CASRASGRNQETQYF.